One T cell receptor beta chain is described in this entry. This CDR3 has 15 residues. Germline CDR1 SGHTA, CDR2 FQGTGA. TCRdb reprocessed the 5' RACE reads, keeping one entry per CDR3 protein, no DNA. The repertoire table contains around 100,000 distinct CDR3 sequences. These data come from a study of T cells expressing NK-cell markers. This chain uses TRBV7-3 with TRBJ2-3; TCRdb gives TRBD2 as the D gene, but with no DNA this cannot be confirmed. The sample consisted of blood T cells: a sorted CD56 or NKG2C T cell subset, CD4+ or CD8+ T cells, or bulk PBMC T cells (not recorded which). This TCR was sampled from a woman between 18 and 70 years old in good health. The chain's CDR3 is CASSLAGAVTDTQYF.